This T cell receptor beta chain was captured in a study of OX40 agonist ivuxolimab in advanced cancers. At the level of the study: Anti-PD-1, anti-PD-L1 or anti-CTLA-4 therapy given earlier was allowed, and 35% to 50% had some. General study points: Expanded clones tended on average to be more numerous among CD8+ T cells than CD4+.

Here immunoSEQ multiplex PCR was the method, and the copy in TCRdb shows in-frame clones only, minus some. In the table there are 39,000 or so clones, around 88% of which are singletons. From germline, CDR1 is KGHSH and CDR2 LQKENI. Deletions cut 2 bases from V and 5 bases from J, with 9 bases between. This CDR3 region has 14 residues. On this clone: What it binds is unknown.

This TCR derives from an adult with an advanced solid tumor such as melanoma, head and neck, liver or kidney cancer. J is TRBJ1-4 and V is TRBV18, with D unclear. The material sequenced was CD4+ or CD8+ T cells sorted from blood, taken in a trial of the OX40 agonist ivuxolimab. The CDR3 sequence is CASSPKDTNEKLFF. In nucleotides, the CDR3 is TGTGCCAGCTCACCAAAGGATACCAATGAAAAACTGTTTTTT. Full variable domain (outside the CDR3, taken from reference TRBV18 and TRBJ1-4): NAGVMQNPRHLVRRRGQEARLRCSPMKGHSHVYWYRQLPEEGLKFMVYLQKENIIDESGMPKERFSAEFPKEGPSILRIQQVVRGDSAAYFCASSPKDTNEKLFFGSGTQLSVL.